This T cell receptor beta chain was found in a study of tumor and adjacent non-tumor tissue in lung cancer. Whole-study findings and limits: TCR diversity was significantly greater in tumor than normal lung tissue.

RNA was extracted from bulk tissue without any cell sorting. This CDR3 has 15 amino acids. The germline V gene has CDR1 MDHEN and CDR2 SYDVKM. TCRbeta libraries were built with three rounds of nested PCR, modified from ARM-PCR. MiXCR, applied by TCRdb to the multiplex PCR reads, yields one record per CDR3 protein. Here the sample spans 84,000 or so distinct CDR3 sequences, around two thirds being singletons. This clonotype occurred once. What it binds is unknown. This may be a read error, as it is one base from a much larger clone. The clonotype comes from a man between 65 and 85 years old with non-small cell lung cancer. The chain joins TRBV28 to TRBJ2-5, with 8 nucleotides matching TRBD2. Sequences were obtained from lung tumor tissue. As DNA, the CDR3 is TGTGCCAGCAACTCCGGGACACCGGGGGGGGAGAACCAGTACTTC. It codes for CASNSGTPGGENQYF.